This is a list of T cell receptor beta chains from one sample in a study of response to subunit inactivated influenza vaccine. One entry per CDR3 protein results from TCRdb running MiXCR on the RT-PCR reads. The table records about 700,000 distinct CDR3 sequences, around 16% of them present only once. The source material was PBMCs from blood, sampled about 12 days after vaccination. Every receptor here comes from a man between 45 and 60 years old who received an inactivated influenza vaccine. Both conserved end residues are part of each CDR3. The order of the fields is V gene, D gene, J gene, clone size, CDR3 protein, CDR3 DNA. A D gene is named only where the DNA matches it firmly. For some rows the clone size is stated as once, few or many, or as a class when expanded; others skip it.

TRBV12-3/TRBV12-4	TRBD1	TRBJ1-1	many	CASRGQAVKSTEAFF	TGTGCCAGCAGGGGACAGGCGGTTAAGAGCACTGAAGCTTTCTTT
TRBV29-1	-	TRBJ1-5	-	CSVAGDSNQPQHF	TGCAGCGTTGCCGGGGATAGCAATCAGCCCCAGCATTTT
TRBV7-2	TRBD1	TRBJ2-7	-	CASSTGQGASYEQYF	TGTGCCAGCAGCACCGGACAGGGGGCCTCCTACGAGCAGTACTTC
TRBV5-1	-	TRBJ2-7	-	CASSFRDASSYEQYF	TGCGCCAGCAGCTTTAGGGACGCGAGCTCCTACGAGCAGTACTTC
TRBV20-1	-	TRBJ1-1	-	CSARTRGTEAFF	TGCAGTGCTAGAACTAGGGGAACTGAAGCTTTCTTT
TRBV18	-	TRBJ2-7	many	CASSPRTANYEQYF	TGTGCCAGCTCACCTCGGACGGCGAACTACGAGCAGTACTTC
TRBV5-1	-	TRBJ1-1	-	CASSVWWGMNTEAFF	TGCGCCAGCAGCGTGTGGTGGGGGATGAACACTGAAGCTTTCTTT
TRBV27	TRBD1	TRBJ2-3	few	CASSPRTGDRTDTQYF	TGTGCCAGCAGTCCCCGGACAGGGGACCGCACAGATACGCAGTATTTT
TRBV7-2	-	TRBJ1-1	few	CASSLGAFVRGNAFF	TGTGCCAGCAGCTTAGGAGCGTTTGTTCGGGGTAACGCTTTCTTT
TRBV6-1	-	TRBJ1-5	few	CASGGGVQPQHF	TGTGCCAGTGGGGGAGGGGTTCAGCCCCAGCATTTT
TRBV4-2	-	TRBJ1-1	-	CASSQERFEGTEAFF	TGTGCCAGCAGCCAAGAGAGGTTTGAAGGCACTGAAGCTTTCTTT
TRBV20-1	TRBD1	TRBJ2-7	-	CSTDRGDSYEQYF	TGCAGTACCGACAGGGGAGACTCCTACGAGCAGTACTTC
TRBV5-1	TRBD1	TRBJ2-7	many	CASSLVGGPYEQYF	TGCGCCAGCAGCTTGGTAGGGGGCCCCTACGAGCAGTACTTC
TRBV29-1	-	TRBJ1-5	few	CSVEDALGQPQHF	TGCAGCGTTGAAGATGCGTTGGGACAGCCCCAGCATTTT
TRBV7-2	-	TRBJ1-1	few	CASSLALRWKNTEAFF	TGTGCCAGCAGCTTAGCTTTGCGTTGGAAGAACACTGAAGCTTTCTTT
TRBV20-1	-	TRBJ2-2	-	CSARSAGSTGELFF	TGCAGTGCTAGGTCGGCAGGGTCCACCGGGGAGCTGTTTTTT
TRBV29-1	TRBD1	TRBJ2-1	few	CSVAVQGGGPYNEQFF	TGCAGCGTTGCGGTACAGGGGGGCGGCCCCTACAATGAGCAGTTCTTC
TRBV6-2/TRBV6-3	-	TRBJ2-7	-	CASTRFGGSGYEQYF	TGTGCCAGCACCCGGTTTGGAGGAAGTGGCTACGAGCAGTACTTC
TRBV20-1	-	TRBJ2-7	-	CSARADGSYEQYF	TGCAGTGCTAGAGCGGACGGTTCCTACGAGCAGTACTTC
TRBV9	-	TRBJ2-7	few	CASSAGDASYEQYF	TGTGCCAGCAGCGCCGGGGACGCCTCCTACGAGCAGTACTTC
TRBV20-1	TRBD2	TRBJ2-5	-	CSASNLAGGRAQYF	TGCAGTGCTAGTAATCTAGCAGGAGGGAGGGCCCAGTACTTC
TRBV29-1	-	TRBJ1-1	-	CSGGGALGWNTEAFF	TGCAGCGGTGGTGGAGCACTAGGGTGGAACACTGAAGCTTTCTTT